This T cell receptor (beta chain) was identified during a study of blood T cell repertoires in COVID-19. On the study more broadly: T cells, B-cell-depleted T cells, or PBMCs provided the cDNA or gDNA that served as material.

Repertoires were generated with immunoSEQ multiplex PCR, while TCRdb's copy carries only in-frame clones and drops some. This sample has over 110,000 clones, with 81% found just once. The sample consisted of peripheral blood. The clonotype was recovered from a human donor in a cohort sampled during active COVID-19.

This chain's CDR3 is CASSPRTSGLGVEQYF. In DNA form, the CDR3 reads TGTGCCAGCTCACCACGGACTAGCGGGCTAGGTGTCGAGCAGTACTTC. The rearrangement joins TRBV18 to TRBJ2-7; 11 bases line up with TRBD2. The germline CDR1 and CDR2 sequences are KGHSH and LQKENI. Trimming at V came to 1 base and at J to 6 bases, leaving 8 bases not matched to a gene. The CDR3 loop spans 16 amino acids.